In this sample, the clone carrying this TCR beta chain turned up a few times. This sample was taken from a study of shared clonotypes between healthy human individuals. Execution of the assay was at deep level. Generated by immunoSEQ multiplex PCR, the TCRdb table keeps only in-frame clones and is missing some. The repertoire holds over 400,000 clones, with 90% to 96% as singletons. CDR1 and CDR2 from the germline V gene are MDHEN and SYDVKM. The ends were cut back, 3 bases at V and 5 bases at J, with 5 bases in the middle. The CDR3 contains 12 residues. This receptor was obtained from a woman aged 25 to 39 in good health. Sequenced input: naive CD4+ T cells sorted from blood. The subset is: CD45RA+ positively selected. The V and J genes are TRBV28 and TRBJ1-5; D remains ambiguous. In DNA form, the CDR3 reads TGTGCCAGCAGTTTGGACCATCAGCCCCAGCATTTT. This codes for CASSLDHQPQHF.